This TCR beta chain comes out of a study of blood T cell repertoires in COVID-19. Study-wide background: Samples came from the United States, Italy and Spain, spanning acute and convalescent COVID-19. PBMCs, B-cell-depleted T cells, or T cells were the source of the cDNA or gDNA that made up the material.

Per germline, CDR1 SGHVS and CDR2 FQNEAQ. CDR3 size: 14 residues. V dropped 5 bases and J dropped 8; count of bases not matched to a gene: 9. Authors' methods: Nucleated cell counts were estimated from reference gene primer amplification. The data were produced by immunoSEQ multiplex PCR, yet TCRdb's version contains in-frame clones alone and is incomplete. The V and J calls and clone size come from that table; D and trimming were worked out from the DNA. The sample comprises some 280,000 clones, 85% of which are singletons, and less than 4.5% rests with the top ten. The sample consisted of peripheral blood. This receptor was taken from a woman aged 50 to 60 with active or convalescent COVID-19. V is TRBV7-8 and J is TRBJ2-3; TRBD2 aligns across 8 bases. The CDR3 reads CASSTAGLALTQYF. The DNA for the CDR3 is TGTGCCAGCAGCACAGCCGGACTAGCACTTACGCAGTATTTT.